This T cell receptor beta chain was sequenced for a study of blood T cell repertoires in COVID-19. Clones were sequenced by immunoSEQ multiplex PCR, and TCRdb holds only the in-frame ones, with some missing. The data show just over 350,000 clones, 87% seen once. Across 24 US areas, participants ranged in age from roughly 18 to 89 years. Which cohort a participant joined came from the clinical history participants gave. This clonotype was obtained from a woman aged 25-40 years who had recovered from COVID-19. The sample was PBMCs or T cells enriched from blood (not recorded which).

The CDR3 DNA reads as TGTGCCAGTAGTGGCCCCGGGACAGGAGGGGAGAATGGCTACACCTTC. Translating gives CASSGPGTGGENGYTF. The chain recombines TRBV19 with TRBJ1-2, with TRBD1 identical over 8 bases. CDR3 length: 16 residues. J lost 6 bases, V lost 5 bases, and 14 bases had no gene match. Looked up from germline, CDR1 is LNHDA and CDR2 is SQIVND (reference sequence).